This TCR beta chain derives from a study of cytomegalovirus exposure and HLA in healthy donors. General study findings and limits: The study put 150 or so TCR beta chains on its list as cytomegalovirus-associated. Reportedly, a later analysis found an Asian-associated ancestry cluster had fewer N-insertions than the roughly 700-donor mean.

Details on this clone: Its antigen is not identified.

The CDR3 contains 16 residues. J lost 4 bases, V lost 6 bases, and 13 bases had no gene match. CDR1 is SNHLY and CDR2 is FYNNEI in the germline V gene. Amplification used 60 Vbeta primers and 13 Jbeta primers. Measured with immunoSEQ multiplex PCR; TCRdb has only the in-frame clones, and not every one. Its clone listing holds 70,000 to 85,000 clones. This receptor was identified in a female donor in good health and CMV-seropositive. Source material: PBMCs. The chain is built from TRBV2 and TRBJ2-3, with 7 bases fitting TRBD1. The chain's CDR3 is CASSWTGTGNADTQYF. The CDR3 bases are TGTGCCAGCAGCTGGACAGGAACGGGAAATGCAGATACGCAGTATTTT. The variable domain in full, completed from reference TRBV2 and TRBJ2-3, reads EPEVTQTPSHQVTQMGQEVILRCVPISNHLYFYWYRQILGQKVEFLVSFYNNEISEKSEIFDDQFSVERPDGSNFTLKIRSTKLEDSAMYFCASSWTGTGNADTQYFGPGTRLTVL.